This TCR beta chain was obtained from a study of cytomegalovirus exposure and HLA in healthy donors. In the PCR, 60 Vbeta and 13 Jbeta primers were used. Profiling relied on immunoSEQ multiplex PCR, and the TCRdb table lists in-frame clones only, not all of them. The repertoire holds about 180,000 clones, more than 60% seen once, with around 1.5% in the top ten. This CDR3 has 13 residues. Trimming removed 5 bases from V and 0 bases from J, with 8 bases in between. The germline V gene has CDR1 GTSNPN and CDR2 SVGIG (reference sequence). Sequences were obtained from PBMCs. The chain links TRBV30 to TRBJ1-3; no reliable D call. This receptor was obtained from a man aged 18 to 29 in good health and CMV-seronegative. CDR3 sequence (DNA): TGTGCCTGGGGACTGAACTCTGGAAACACCATATATTTT. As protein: CAWGLNSGNTIYF.